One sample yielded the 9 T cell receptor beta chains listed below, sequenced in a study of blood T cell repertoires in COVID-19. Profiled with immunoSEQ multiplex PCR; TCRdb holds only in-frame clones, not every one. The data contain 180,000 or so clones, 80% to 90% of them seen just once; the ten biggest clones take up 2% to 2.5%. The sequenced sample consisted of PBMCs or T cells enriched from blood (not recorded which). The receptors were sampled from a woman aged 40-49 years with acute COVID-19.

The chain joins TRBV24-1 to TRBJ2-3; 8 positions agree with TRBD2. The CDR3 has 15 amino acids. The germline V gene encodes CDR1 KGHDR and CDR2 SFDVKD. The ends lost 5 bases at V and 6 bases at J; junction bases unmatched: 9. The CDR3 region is CATSAVRGGLDTQYF. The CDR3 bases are TGTGCCACCAGTGCAGTACGGGGGGGTCTTGATACGCAGTATTTT.

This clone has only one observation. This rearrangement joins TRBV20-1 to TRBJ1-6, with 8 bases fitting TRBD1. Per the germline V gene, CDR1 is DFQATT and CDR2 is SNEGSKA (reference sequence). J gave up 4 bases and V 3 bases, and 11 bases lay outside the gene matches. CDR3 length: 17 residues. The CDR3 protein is CSASEIGDRSYNSPLHF. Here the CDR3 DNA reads TGCAGTGCTAGTGAGATTGGGGACAGGTCTTATAATTCACCCCTCCACTTT.

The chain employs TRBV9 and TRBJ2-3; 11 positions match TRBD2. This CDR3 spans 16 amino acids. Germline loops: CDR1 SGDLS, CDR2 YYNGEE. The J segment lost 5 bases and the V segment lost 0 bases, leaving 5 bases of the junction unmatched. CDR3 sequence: CASSVVGLAGEDTQYF. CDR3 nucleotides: TGTGCCAGCAGCGTAGTTGGACTAGCGGGCGAAGATACGCAGTATTTT.

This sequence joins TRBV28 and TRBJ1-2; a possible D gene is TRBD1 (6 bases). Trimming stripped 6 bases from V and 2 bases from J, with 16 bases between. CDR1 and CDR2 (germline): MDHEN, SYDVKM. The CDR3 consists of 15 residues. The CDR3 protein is CASRRNSGQNYGYTF. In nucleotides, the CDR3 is TGTGCCAGCAGACGTAACTCGGGACAAAACTATGGCTACACCTTC.

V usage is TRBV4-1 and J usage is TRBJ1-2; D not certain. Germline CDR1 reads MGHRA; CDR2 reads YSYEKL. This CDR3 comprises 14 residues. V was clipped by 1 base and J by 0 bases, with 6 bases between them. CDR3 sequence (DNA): TGCGCCAGCAGCCAAGCCGGGACTAACTATGGCTACACCTTC. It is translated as CASSQAGTNYGYTF.

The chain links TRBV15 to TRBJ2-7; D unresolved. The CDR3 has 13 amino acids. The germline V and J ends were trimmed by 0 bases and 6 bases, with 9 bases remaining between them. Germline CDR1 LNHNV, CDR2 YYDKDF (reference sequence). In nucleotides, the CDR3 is TGTGCCACCAGCAGAGAGCCTGTCGGCGAGCAGTACTTC. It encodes CATSREPVGEQYF. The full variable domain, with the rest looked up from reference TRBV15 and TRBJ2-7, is DAMVIQNPRYQVTQFGKPVTLSCSQTLNHNVMYWYQQKSSQAPKLLFHYYDKDFNNEADTPDNFQSRRPNTSFCFLDIRSPGLGDTAMYLCATSREPVGEQYFGPGTRLTVT.

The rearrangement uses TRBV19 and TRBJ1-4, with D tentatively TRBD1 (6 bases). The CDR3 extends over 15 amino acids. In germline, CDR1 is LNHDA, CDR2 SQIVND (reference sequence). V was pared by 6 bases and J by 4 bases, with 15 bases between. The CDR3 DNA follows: TGTGCCAGTAGCTCGGGGGGCTCTCTTAATGAAAAACTGTTTTTT. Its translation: CASSSGGSLNEKLFF.

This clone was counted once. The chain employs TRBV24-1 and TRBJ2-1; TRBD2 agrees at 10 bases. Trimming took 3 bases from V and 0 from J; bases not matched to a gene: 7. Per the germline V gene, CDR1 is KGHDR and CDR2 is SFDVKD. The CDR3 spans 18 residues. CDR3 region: CATSDTLAGARSYNEQFF. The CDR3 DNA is TGTGCCACCAGTGATACTCTAGCGGGGGCCCGCTCCTACAATGAGCAGTTCTTC.

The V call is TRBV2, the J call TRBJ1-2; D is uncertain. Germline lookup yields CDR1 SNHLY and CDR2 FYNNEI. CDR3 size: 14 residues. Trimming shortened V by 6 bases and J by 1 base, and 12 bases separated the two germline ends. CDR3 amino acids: CASSTPDNNYGYTF. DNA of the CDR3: TGTGCCAGCAGCACCCCAGACAATAACTATGGCTACACCTTC.